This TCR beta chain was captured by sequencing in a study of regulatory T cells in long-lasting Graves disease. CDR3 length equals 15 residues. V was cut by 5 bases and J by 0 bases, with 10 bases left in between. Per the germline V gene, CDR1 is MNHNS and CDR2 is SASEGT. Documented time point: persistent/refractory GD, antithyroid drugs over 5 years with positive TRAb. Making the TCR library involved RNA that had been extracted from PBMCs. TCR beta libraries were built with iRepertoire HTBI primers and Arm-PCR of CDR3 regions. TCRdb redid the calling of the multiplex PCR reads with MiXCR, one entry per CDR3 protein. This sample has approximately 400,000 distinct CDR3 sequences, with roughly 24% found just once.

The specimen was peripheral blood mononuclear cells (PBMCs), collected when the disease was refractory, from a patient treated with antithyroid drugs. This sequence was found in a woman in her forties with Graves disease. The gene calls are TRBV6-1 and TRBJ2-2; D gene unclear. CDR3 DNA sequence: TGTGCCAGCAGTCGACCGAGATCGAACACCGGGGAGCTGTTTTTT. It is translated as CASSRPRSNTGELFF.